This TCR beta chain came from a study of OX40 agonist ivuxolimab in advanced cancers. In the study overall: Dose-escalation cases comprised hepatocellular carcinoma, melanoma, renal cell or head and neck cancer. Mean age about 60 years, range about 20 to 79; roughly 82% male.

About this clone itself: Its matching antigen is unknown.

The table came from immunoSEQ multiplex PCR; TCRdb's copy has only in-frame clones and leaves some out. The sample has just under 20,000 clones, roughly 82% seen once. The study's findings and limits: Clonal expansion by week 6 occurred in CD4+ and CD8+ blood T cells (at 0.1 to 3.0 mg/kg). CD8+ T cells averaged more expanded clones than CD4+.

The source was CD4+ or CD8+ T cells sorted from blood, collected in a trial of the OX40 agonist ivuxolimab. This clonotype originated in an adult with an advanced solid tumor such as melanoma, head and neck, liver or kidney cancer.

In nucleotides, the CDR3 is TGTGCCAGCACCCTGGGGGGTGGAAACACCATATATTTT. It yields the protein CASTLGGGNTIYF. The V call is TRBV7-2, the J call TRBJ1-3; a possible D gene is TRBD1 (5 bases). The germline gives CDR1 SGHTA, CDR2 FQGNSA. The CDR3 loop spans 13 amino acids. Trimming left V 7 bases short and J 3 bases short, with 10 bases between.